This TCR beta chain was sequenced for a study of cytomegalovirus exposure and HLA in healthy donors (dated by TCRdb to about 2017). Regarding the complete study: An earlier analysis of some 550 of the donors reported 250 to 350 Gb of sequence data and around 110 million unique TCR beta sequences from about 180 million T cells. Around 300 gigabases of sequencing data and 80 million or so unique TCR sequences were included in an early release covering around 650 HLA-typed donors. Of the roughly 410 genotyped donors, 65% to 90% were placed in the genetic ancestry cluster associated with self-reported Caucasian donors. The study was designed to test whether signatures of past pathogen exposure could be identified by cataloging public T cell receptors. The study used immunosequencing to profile the T cell repertoires of approximately 690 subjects and linked those repertoires to cytomegalovirus serostatus. A separate validation cohort of approximately 130 different subjects was used in addition to the approximately 700-subject first cohort. The study combined high-throughput TCR immunosequencing, statistical association of individual TCRs with disease status, and machine learning to predict cytomegalovirus infection status. A later analysis re-analyzed previously published TCR beta repertoires from 660 or so donors and added high-resolution HLA genotyping to study TCR occurrence patterns. In the later analysis, no new phenotypic data were used to find candidate immune exposures; instead, reliance was placed on TCR beta sequences and their occurrence across donors. To decide whether each TCR beta V gene segment behaved as functional or pseudogenic, an earlier analysis of some 570 of the donors relied on high-throughput TCR beta sequencing. Donor age, sex, ethnicity and CMV serostatus were compiled alongside the repertoire data. A later genetic analysis used genome-wide SNP genotypes for about 60% of the roughly 700 donors, treating that subset as a discovery cohort. All discovery cohort repertoires had been generated on a single sequencing platform. HLA typing included class I and class II loci at four-digit resolution. Typing coverage differed by locus: A, B, C, DRB1 and DQB1 were typed in roughly 629-630 donors, DQA1 in about 500, DPA1 in some 570, and DPB1 in 450 to 490. Because of strong linkage in the cohort, roughly five DR-DQ haplotypes were treated as single units for association and clustering. On average, around 230,000 unique TCR beta nucleotide sequences were sequenced per donor among fewer than 500 genotyped donors of the cohort, with 15% to 20% of those sequences being non-productive.

With respect to this clone: Its antigen is still unknown. The junction shows a germline mismatch at one end, possibly a read error.

The cohort was made up of about 670 healthy bone marrow donors. At the time of sampling, all cohort members were nominally healthy, though unrecorded immune exposures were likely present. The donor tested CMV seronegative and was one of the 352 seronegative cohort members. Every donor gave a peripheral blood sample, and the peripheral blood mononuclear cells from that sample were used for TCR beta sequencing. The Qiagen DNeasy Blood Extraction Kit was used to extract genomic DNA from the blood cell samples. Receptors were amplified or captured by the immunoSEQ multiplex PCR assay. A mixture of 60 forward primers for TCR Vbeta segments and 13 reverse primers for TCR Jbeta segments was used in the multiplex PCR. A multiplex PCR assay on genomic DNA amplified the CDR3 region of rearranged TCR beta genes. Amplified TCR beta libraries were sequenced as 87-base-pair reads on the Illumina HiSeq System. The paper's processing steps were these. Across the 600 to 700 repertoires, a later analysis counted some 81 million unique TCR beta chains, 9.5 million to 13 million of which were shared by at least two donors. To remove PCR and sequencing errors, raw reads were error-corrected and collapsed into unique sequences using a nearest-neighbor algorithm that merged closely related sequences. Alignment of CDR3 sequences to IMGT reference sequences was used to assign V, D and J gene segments. For a sequence to be retained, a match of at least six nucleotides to both a V gene segment and a J gene segment was required. Rearrangements were called productive when the CDR3 lacked stop codons and stayed in frame with V and J; all others were non-productive. Following IMGT convention, CDR3 was defined as the stretch from the second conserved V-encoded cysteine to the conserved J-encoded phenylalanine. The earlier analysis of some 550 of the donors excluded any sequence lacking an unambiguous match to a single V gene segment. An earlier analysis of some 610 of the donors called V segments functional above 56.7% productive rearrangements and segregating when the between-donor standard deviation exceeded 5%. A statistical classification framework was built to diagnose cytomegalovirus status from the catalog of TCR beta chain sequences. In a later analysis, V and J genes were assigned by comparing TCR nucleotide sequences against IMGT/GENE-DB human TR gene sequences. A later analysis assigned CDR3 sequences and most-parsimonious VDJ recombination scenarios with the TCRdist pipeline. A later analysis defined each TCR beta chain by its CDR3 amino acid sequence plus V-gene family, and excluded reads lacking a unique V-gene family. As a way to deal with suspected cross-contamination and a sequencing artifact, a later analysis dropped under 600 nucleotide sequences that were highly shared and had low generation probability. A later analysis calculated a clonal expansion index for each public chain from normalized within-repertoire ranks of inferred template counts. In a later analysis, generation probabilities were computed with a VDJ recombination model fitted to out-of-frame rearrangements, and the resulting probabilities were checked against IGoR. A later analysis scored TCR-TCR, TCR-HLA and TCR-CMV co-occurrence with hypergeometric tests, applying a repertoire-size bias correction to TCR pairs. In a later analysis, false discovery rates were estimated by permuting HLA or CMV assignments 20 times. In a later analysis, co-occurring TCRs were grouped using DBSCAN, with TCRdist sequence similarity added in when clustering inside HLA-allele-positive subsets. For co-occurrence clustering, repertoires with fewer than 30,000 or more than 120,000 public chains were excluded, along with a handful of repertoires with anomalous nucleotide sharing. TCRdb provides this immuneACCESS table in a form limited to in-frame rearrangements. Some clones are lacking; in checked studies, under half of them reflect an unresolved V gene, and why the rest are absent is not known. Clone size and V and J calls were adopted from that table, with D and trimming inferred from the DNA. For this sample there are some 150,000 clones; roughly 9.4% appear just once. Over 1.5% of the sample lies in the top ten.

The cysteine opens and the phenylalanine closes a CDR3 of 15 amino acids. Just the 45-base CDR3 DNA is kept, in frame starting at base 1. The germline V gene specifies SGHDT as CDR1 and YYEEEE as CDR2. The research as a whole found: The study gave a list of 150 to 200 TCR beta chains associated with cytomegalovirus. In a later genetic analysis, a missense DCLRE1C variant was associated with V-gene and J-gene trimming of TCR beta chains, and the association was replicated in an independent cohort. A later analysis associated 15,000 to 20,000 TCR beta sequences with specific HLA alleles at a false discovery rate of 0.05. In a later analysis, TCR association rates were found to vary across HLA loci, with the most associated TCRs seen for DRB1 alleles and the fewest for HLA-C alleles. Because counts were too low, more than 15 rarely observed V segments, including chromosome 9 orphons, were left out of the earlier analysis of a few hundred of the donors. A further reported finding was that TCR beta sequences accurately predicted the HLA-A and HLA-B alleles for most subjects in the first cohort. In an earlier analysis of more than 500 of the donors, most TCR beta V segments appeared in productive rearrangements about 90% or about 30% of the time, broadly matching IMGT annotations. A few of the identified cytomegalovirus-associated TCR beta chains were confirmed in vitro to be specific for cytomegalovirus antigens. The cohort was sequenced for TCR beta chains only, and without alpha or paired-chain data the features that could be detected were limited. In a later genetic analysis, fewer N-insertions in productive TCRs were reported among donors in an Asian-associated ancestry cluster than the roughly 700-donor mean. A later analysis found that HLA-associated TCR beta chains were more clonally expanded and had lower generation probabilities than equally common non-associated chains. According to the authors, the approach could potentially be generalized to other disease states and immunological phenotypes. The 87-base-pair reads could not distinguish some IMGT-functional V segments, including TRBV6-2 and TRBV6-3, so those segments were excluded. Because HLA typing was missing for some donors at each locus, association tests included only the typed subset. Linkage disequilibrium might explain the correlated functional status among segregating V segments, but an unknown experimental factor could not be ruled out. Presence/absence analyses assumed roughly uniform sequencing depth across donors, an assumption that may not hold. CMV serostatus was the only immune exposure information available for the cohort. Assigning TCR associations to individual alleles was difficult when HLA alleles, especially DR and DQ, strongly co-occurred. A cluster of highly shared sequence variants was judged likely to represent a technical artifact of the sequencing pipeline. Most CMV-associated TCR beta chains appeared to be HLA-restricted in a later analysis, and the HLA associations seemed to be driven largely by CMV exposure. While some public TCRs were present in many individuals, most TCR sequences turned up only very rarely across donors. Cytomegalovirus status was reported to be diagnosed by the classifier with high specificity and sensitivity in both the original and validation cohorts. According to a later analysis, parvovirus B19, influenza, CMV and Epstein-Barr virus appeared linked to several top co-occurrence clusters.

The rearrangement combines TRBV5-6 with TRBJ1-2; the D gene is possibly TRBD1, with 6 bases matching. The receptor was derived from a male donor in good health and CMV-seronegative. The specimen sequenced was PBMCs. CDR3 reads: CASTLTPDRRYGYTF. The nucleotides read TGTGCCAGCACCTTGACCCCAGACAGGCGATATGGCTACACCTTC. Here the CDR3 is joined to the reference TRBV5-6 and TRBJ1-2 genes, and the full variable domain is: DAGVTQSPTHLIKTRGQQVTLRCSPKSGHDTVSWYQQALGQGPQFIFQYYEEEERQRGNFPDRFSGHQFPNYSSELNVNALLLGDSALYLCASTLTPDRRYGYTFGSGTRLTVV.